This T cell receptor beta chain was sequenced during a study of OX40 agonist ivuxolimab in advanced cancers. The study's findings and limits: Expanded clones belonging to CD8+ T cells outnumbered, on average, those of CD4+.

Regarding this clone: Its antigen is currently unknown.

The germline V and J ends were trimmed by 6 bases and 0 bases, with 12 bases remaining between them. CDR3 size: 14 residues. Germline CDR1 and CDR2: LNHNV and YYDKDF (reference sequence). Blood draws occurred at baseline, cycle 4 day 1, and cycle 7 day 1. Repertoires were generated with immunoSEQ multiplex PCR, while TCRdb's copy carries only in-frame clones and drops some. This sample has fewer than 90,000 clones; roughly nine tenths occur once, and the top ten carry approximately 1.3%. This rearrangement joins TRBV15 to TRBJ2-7; no clear D. The specimen was CD4+ or CD8+ T cells sorted from blood, collected in a trial of the OX40 agonist ivuxolimab. This clonotype originated in an adult with an advanced solid tumor such as melanoma, head and neck, liver or kidney cancer. The CDR3 DNA reads TGTGCCACCAGACGAACAACCTCCTCCTACGAGCAGTACTTC. It is translated as CATRRTTSSYEQYF.